Each of the 23 T cell receptor beta chains below was sequenced from the same sample in a study of cytomegalovirus exposure and HLA in healthy donors. PCR involved 60 Vbeta and 13 Jbeta primers. This table comes from immunoSEQ multiplex PCR, and its TCRdb copy is limited to in-frame clones, with some not included. The table includes about 150,000 clones, more than 70% detected once. Sequenced: PBMCs. These TCRs come from a man younger than 30 in good health and CMV-seropositive.

This chain connects TRBV19 to TRBJ2-3; 14 positions match TRBD2. CDR3 length equals 15 residues. Germline V lookup: CDR1 LNHDA, CDR2 SQIVND (reference sequence). J gave up 5 bases and V 7 bases, and 5 bases lay outside the gene matches. The CDR3 spells CASTLGTSGRDTQYF. The CDR3, as DNA: TGTGCCAGTACCCTCGGGACTAGCGGGAGAGATACGCAGTATTTT.

This clone was found once. The sample holds other DNA sequences that translate to the same CDR3. The chain uses TRBV19 and TRBJ1-5; no reliable D call. The CDR3 is made up of 14 amino acids. V was cut by 6 bases and J by 7 bases, with 16 bases left in between. The germline V gene has CDR1 LNHDA and CDR2 SQIVND (reference sequence). CDR3 residues: CASRPTADNQPQHF. The CDR3 DNA reads as TGTGCCAGTAGACCCACCGCGGATAACCAGCCCCAGCATTTT.

The chain links TRBV27 to TRBJ1-1; 11 nucleotides agree with TRBD1. Germline-derived CDR1 and CDR2 are MNHEY and SMNVEV (reference sequence). V gave up 1 base and J gave up 11 bases; unmatched junction bases: 6. The CDR3 covers 14 residues. DNA of the CDR3: TGTGCCAGCAGTTTATACCCCGGACAGGGGGCCGCTTTCTTT. It codes for CASSLYPGQGAAFF.

The rearrangement uses TRBV15 and TRBJ2-3; D gene unclear. CDR3 length: 13 amino acids. Trimming shortened V by 4 bases and J by 5 bases, and 10 bases separated the two germline ends. Germline V gene sequence: CDR1 LNHNV, CDR2 YYDKDF (reference sequence). CDR3 sequence (DNA): TGTGCCACCAGCACCCTAGTTTTAGATACGCAGTATTTT. Translating it yields CATSTLVLDTQYF.

V is TRBV29-1 and J is TRBJ1-2; TRBD1 might be the D (5 bases). Germline CDR1 is SQVTM and CDR2 is ANQGSEA. The V end was cut by 8 bases, the J end by 7 bases, with 20 bases between. This CDR3 has 13 amino acids. The CDR3 here is CSSPVEGAGGYTF. CDR3 sequence (DNA): TGCAGCTCCCCCGTTGAAGGGGCAGGTGGCTACACCTTC.

The chain uses TRBV7-9 and TRBJ1-1; no firm D call. V was trimmed by 1 base and J by 4 bases, leaving 10 bases between them. CDR1 and CDR2 (germline): SEHNR, FQNEAQ (reference sequence). The CDR3 runs 14 residues. The CDR3 coding sequence is TGTGCCAGCAGCTTAGTTACGGTTGGCACTGAAGCTTTCTTT. This codes for CASSLVTVGTEAFF.

This clone was seen more than once but under ten times. The rearrangement uses TRBV6-1 and TRBJ1-2; the D gene is possibly TRBD1 (5 bases). V lost 5 bases and J 2 bases, leaving 12 bases between the germline ends. Germline loops: CDR1 MNHNS, CDR2 SASEGT. The CDR3 is made up of 14 amino acids. CDR3 in DNA: TGTGCCAGCAGTCTTACAGGTGCCAACTATGGCTACACCTTC. Translating gives CASSLTGANYGYTF.

With regard to this clone: An end of the junction differs from the germline gene, which may be a read error. The chain is built from TRBV28 and TRBJ1-2, with D possibly TRBD1 on 5 matching bases. The CDR3 has 12 amino acids. Germline assignment: CDR1 MDHEN and CDR2 SYDVKM. CDR3 DNA sequence: TGTGCCAGCAGAACCGAAACTGGCAGGGCCTTGTTC. As protein: CASRTETGRALF.

The genes are TRBV28 and TRBJ2-3; 11 nucleotides agree with TRBD2. This CDR3 comprises 15 residues. Trimming removed 6 bases from V and 10 bases from J; junction bases left unmatched: 12. From germline, CDR1 is MDHEN and CDR2 SYDVKM. The chain's CDR3 is CASSVLLGTSGPQYF. The CDR3, as DNA: TGTGCCAGCAGCGTATTACTAGGGACTAGCGGACCGCAGTATTTT.

The chain recombines TRBV27 with TRBJ2-1; 10 bases match TRBD2. Germline V gives CDR1 MNHEY, CDR2 SMNVEV (reference sequence). With 4 bases clipped from V and 7 bases from J, the junction kept 13 bases outside the gene matches. The CDR3 has 17 residues. The CDR3 DNA reads as TGTGCCAGCAGTTCCCAGGGACTAGCGAGAACCAGGAATGAGCAGTTCTTC. Protein product: CASSSQGLARTRNEQFF.

The V call is TRBV12-2, the J call TRBJ2-1; the table's D call, TRBD2, has no DNA check behind it. TRBV12-2 corresponds to a pseudogene. CDR3 length: 15 residues. CDR3 bases: TGTGCAAGTCGCTTTAGCGGGAAGGCCTACAATGAGCAGTTCTTC. Its protein product is CASRFSGKAYNEQFF.

This chain uses TRBV9 with TRBJ2-5, with D perhaps TRBD1 (6 bases). This CDR3 is 15 amino acids long. V was clipped by 4 bases and J by 2 bases, with 15 bases between them. Germline assignment: CDR1 SGDLS and CDR2 YYNGEE. The DNA of the CDR3 is TGTGCCAGCAGCCCAGGGGCCGGGAATCAAGAGACCCAGTACTTC. Residues: CASSPGAGNQETQYF.

The genes are TRBV28 and TRBJ1-2, with 9 bases identical to TRBD1. The CDR3 length is 14 residues. CDR1 is MDHEN, CDR2 SYDVKM, per germline. V was clipped by 3 bases and J by 5 bases; unmatched bases: 4. The CDR3 reads CASSLGGQGYGYTF. The CDR3 coding sequence is TGTGCCAGCAGTTTGGGGGGACAGGGTTATGGCTACACCTTC.

This clone was counted only a few times. The chain carries TRBV19 and TRBJ2-3; 11 bases align to TRBD1. Germline-derived CDR1 and CDR2 are LNHDA and SQIVND (reference sequence). Trimming took 6 bases from V and 4 from J; bases not matched to a gene: 12. This CDR3 has 17 amino acids. In DNA form, the CDR3 reads TGTGCCAGTAGGCCAAGCTTCGGGACAGGGGGGCCAGATACGCAGTATTTT. Encoded protein: CASRPSFGTGGPDTQYF.

On this clone itself: The sample carries other DNA sequences with the same CDR3. The rearrangement links TRBV6-4 to TRBJ2-2; weak D call: TRBD2 (6 bases). Germline V lookup: CDR1 MRHNA, CDR2 SNTAGT. V dropped 3 bases and J dropped 1 base, with 6 bases sitting between them. The CDR3 loop spans 14 amino acids. This CDR3 is CASSERENTGELFF. The CDR3 DNA is TGTGCCAGCAGTGAGCGGGAGAACACCGGGGAGCTGTTTTTT.

J is TRBJ2-7 and V is TRBV9; D may be TRBD2 (5 bases). The V gene's germline CDR1 is SGDLS and CDR2 YYNGEE. V was shortened by 0 bases and J by 4 bases, with 17 bases between the two germline ends. The CDR3 contains 16 residues. Written as DNA, the CDR3 is TGTGCCAGCAGCGTAGAAGGCGTGGGGAGCGTATACGAGCAGTACTTC. This gives the protein CASSVEGVGSVYEQYF.

The chain employs TRBV10-2 and TRBJ1-5; D remains unclear. This CDR3 region has 13 residues. V was trimmed by 4 bases and J by 4 bases, leaving 8 bases between them. Germline V lookup: CDR1 WSHSY, CDR2 SAAADI. CDR3 protein: CASSGARNQPQHF. The CDR3 bases are TGCGCCAGCAGTGGGGCGCGTAATCAGCCCCAGCATTTT.

CDR3 in DNA: TGTGCCACCTTGGGTAGCGGGAGGTCAGATACGCAGTATTTT. Amino acids: CATLGSGRSDTQYF. The chain carries TRBV28 and TRBJ2-3, with 10 bases that match TRBD2. The V and J ends lost 10 bases and 4 bases, in that order; junction bases with no gene match: 8. This CDR3 is 14 amino acids long. CDR1 and CDR2 from the germline V gene are MDHEN and SYDVKM.

Of note for this clone: One end of the junction varies from germline; a read error may be responsible. V and J are TRBV7-7 and TRBJ2-1; TRBD1 might be the D (6 bases). The CDR3 has 13 amino acids. In germline, CDR1 is SSHAT, CDR2 FNYEAQ (reference sequence). CDR3 sequence (DNA): TGTGCTAGCAGCTTAGCACAGGGCGATGAGCAGTTCTTC. Translated: CASSLAQGDEQFF.

The chain is built from TRBV28 and TRBJ2-1, with D perhaps matching TRBD1 (6 bases). Trimming removed 8 bases from V and 5 bases from J, with 13 bases in between. The CDR3 covers 13 residues. From germline, CDR1 is MDHEN and CDR2 SYDVKM. The CDR3 nucleotides read TGTGCCAGCGACAGGCTACCTCACAATGAGCAGTTCTTC. Protein sequence: CASDRLPHNEQFF.

This clone was counted once. The CDR3 sequence is CASSIAGAANQFF. The CDR3 DNA reads TGTGCCAGTAGTATAGCCGGAGCAGCTAACCAGTTCTTC. The rearrangement links TRBV19 to TRBJ2-1; D is ambiguous. V was clipped by 1 base and J by 13 bases, with 14 bases between them. The CDR3 is 13 amino acids. CDR1 is LNHDA and CDR2 is SQIVND in the germline V gene (reference sequence).

This sequence joins TRBV27 and TRBJ2-1; TRBD2 aligns across 15 bases. V trimming: 7 bases; J trimming: 6 bases; junction bases outside the gene matches: 10. Looked up from germline, CDR1 is MNHEY and CDR2 is SMNVEV (reference sequence). The CDR3 length is 17 residues. CDR3 region: CASTPGLAGGKGNEQFF. CDR3 sequence (DNA): TGTGCCAGCACCCCGGGACTAGCGGGAGGCAAGGGCAATGAGCAGTTCTTC.

V gene TRBV27 combines with J gene TRBJ1-5; no firm D call. The CDR3 sequence is 15 residues long. In germline, CDR1 is MNHEY, CDR2 SMNVEV (reference sequence). V lost 3 bases and J lost 0, with 9 bases in between. The CDR3 nucleotides are TGTGCCAGCAGTTTGTCGGTCCTTAGCAATCAGCCCCAGCATTTT. Its translation is CASSLSVLSNQPQHF.